Only a few counts were recorded for the clone carrying this T cell receptor (beta chain). CDR1 and CDR2 from the germline V gene are MNHEY and SMNVEV (reference sequence). Trimming took 4 bases from V and 6 from J, leaving 10 bases between them. CDR3 length: 13 residues. These data originate in a study of human T cells and chemical hapten exposure. In the study overall: Small discrepancies in pooled library volume mainly accounted for the varying TCR yields per sample.

Whole blood, unfractionated, served as the material for total RNA extraction. TCRdb processed the 5' RACE reads anew with MiXCR; each CDR3 protein has one entry. The repertoire holds roughly 110,000 distinct CDR3 sequences, with approximately 19% as singletons. This clonotype was sampled from a human donor in good health. This chain uses TRBV27 with TRBJ2-1; D is ambiguous. The CDR3 spells CASSSPGRNEQFF. Here the CDR3 DNA reads TGTGCCAGCAGTTCTCCGGGTCGCAATGAGCAGTTCTTC.